The 8 T cell receptor beta chains in this list originate from one sample, sequenced in a study of cytomegalovirus exposure and HLA in healthy donors. Researchers ran the PCR with 60 Vbeta and 13 Jbeta primers. TCRdb keeps only in-frame clones here, not all; method: immunoSEQ multiplex PCR. The sample holds over 100,000 clones, roughly 85% seen once. Sample: PBMCs. These receptors all come from a man aged 35 to 55 in good health and CMV-seronegative.

This chain joins TRBV11-2 and TRBJ2-7; D perhaps matches TRBD2 (5 bases). V was shortened by 5 bases and J by 0 bases, with 8 bases between the two germline ends. The CDR3 extends over 13 amino acids. Germline V gives CDR1 SGHAT, CDR2 FQNNGV. The CDR3 bases are TGTGCCAGCAGCGGCAGCGGCTCCTACGAGCAGTACTTC. This translates into CASSGSGSYEQYF.

DNA for the CDR3: TGTGCCAGCAGCACAGGACCTTATTATGGCTACACCTTC. This encodes CASSTGPYYGYTF. The rearrangement joins TRBV7-9 to TRBJ1-2; tentatively, D is TRBD1 (5 bases). V lost 5 bases and J lost 5, with 12 bases in between. From germline, CDR1 is SEHNR and CDR2 FQNEAQ (reference sequence). The CDR3 is made up of 13 amino acids. Variable domain in full (rest from reference TRBV7-9 and TRBJ1-2): DTGVSQNPRHKITKRGQNVTFRCDPISEHNRLYWYRQTLGQGPEFLTYFQNEAQLEKSRLLSDRFSAERPKGSFSTLEIQRTEQGDSAMYLCASSTGPYYGYTFGSGTRLTVV.

CDR3 protein: CASSQLGQTYNEQFF. In DNA form, the CDR3 reads TGTGCCAGCAGCCAACTGGGACAGACCTACAATGAGCAGTTCTTC. The V and J genes are TRBV14 and TRBJ2-1; TRBD1 agrees at 7 bases. CDR3 size: 15 residues. V lost 2 bases and J lost 2; bases outside the gene matches: 3. CDR1 is SGHDN, CDR2 FVKESK, per germline. Combining the CDR3 with reference TRBV14 and TRBJ2-1 gives the whole variable domain EAGVTQFPSHSVIEKGQTVTLRCDPISGHDNLYWYRRVMGKEIKFLLHFVKESKQDESGMPNNRFLAERTGGTYSTLKVQPAELEDSGVYFCASSQLGQTYNEQFFGPGTRLTVL.

V is TRBV11-2 and J is TRBJ1-5, with 12 bases identical to TRBD1. CDR3 length equals 17 residues. Trimming at V came to 5 bases and at J to 0 bases, leaving 5 bases not matched to a gene. Per germline, CDR1 SGHAT and CDR2 FQNNGV. The CDR3 nucleotides are TGTGCCAGCAGCCAGGGACAGGGGGCTGTTAGCAATCAGCCCCAGCATTTT. This gives the protein CASSQGQGAVSNQPQHF.

The gene calls are TRBV9 and TRBJ2-7; a possible D gene is TRBD2 (5 bases). V was pared by 4 bases and J by 3 bases, with 17 bases between. The V gene's germline CDR1 is SGDLS and CDR2 YYNGEE. This CDR3 has 15 residues. The chain's CDR3 is CASSPRQAADYEQYF. The CDR3 nucleotides read TGTGCCAGCAGCCCCCGGCAGGCAGCGGACTACGAGCAGTACTTC.

The chain employs TRBV9 and TRBJ2-7, with TRBD2 matching 13 bases. Per the germline V gene, CDR1 is SGDLS and CDR2 is YYNGEE. The CDR3 contains 14 residues. After removal of 3 bases from V and 3 bases from J, the junction contained 0 bases not matched to a gene. The CDR3, as DNA: TGTGCCAGCAGCGGGACTAGCGGGGGCTACGAGCAGTACTTC. As protein: CASSGTSGGYEQYF.

The sample holds a few counts of this clone. V is TRBV5-1 and J is TRBJ1-1; D not certain. Germline CDR1 is SGHRS and CDR2 is YFSETQ. The CDR3 runs 15 residues. With 0 bases removed from V and 0 bases from J, the gap between germline ends came to 9 bases. The CDR3 sequence is CASSLAPGMNTEAFF. CDR3 coding DNA: TGCGCCAGCAGCTTGGCCCCAGGAATGAACACTGAAGCTTTCTTT.

This chain uses TRBV18 with TRBJ2-7, with TRBD2 matching 7 bases. In germline, CDR1 is KGHSH, CDR2 LQKENI. This CDR3 spans 15 amino acids. J gave up 1 base and V 2 bases, and 5 bases lay outside the gene matches. The CDR3 nucleotides are TGTGCCAGCTCACCATCGCTAGCGGCTTCCTACGAGCAGTACTTC. This encodes CASSPSLAASYEQYF.